These 8 T cell receptor beta chains came from one sample sequenced in a study. Clones were sequenced by immunoSEQ multiplex PCR, and TCRdb holds only the in-frame ones, with some missing. The table records approximately 70,000 clones, 85% to 95% of them present only once. The sequencing sample was made of PBMCs. The source of these receptors is a man aged 35 to 55 with rheumatoid arthritis.

V and J are TRBV27 and TRBJ2-3; D may be TRBD2 (6 bases). Deletions cut 3 bases from V and 4 bases from J, with 11 bases between. The CDR3 is made up of 14 amino acids. The germline V gene encodes CDR1 MNHEY and CDR2 SMNVEV (reference sequence). CDR3 sequence reads: CASSFFAGPDTQYF. CDR3 nucleotides: TGTGCCAGCAGTTTTTTTGCGGGACCAGATACGCAGTATTTT.

The chain uses TRBV2 and TRBJ2-6, with D tentatively TRBD1 (5 bases). Trimming left V 9 bases short and J 0 bases short, with 15 bases between. Per germline, CDR1 SNHLY and CDR2 FYNNEI. This CDR3 spans 16 amino acids. In nucleotides, the CDR3 is TGTGCCAGTAAGAGGACATTCGCCTCTGGGGCCAACGTCCTGACTTTC. Protein: CASKRTFASGANVLTF. The full variable domain, its missing parts supplied by reference TRBV2 and TRBJ2-6, is EPEVTQTPSHQVTQMGQEVILRCVPISNHLYFYWYRQILGQKVEFLVSFYNNEISEKSEIFDDQFSVERPDGSNFTLKIRSTKLEDSAMYFCASKRTFASGANVLTFGAGSRLTVL.

CDR3 sequence: CSASAGLAGGPGSYNEQFF. The CDR3 region has the DNA TGCAGTGCTAGTGCGGGACTAGCGGGAGGGCCAGGGTCCTACAATGAGCAGTTCTTC. The V and J genes are TRBV20-1 and TRBJ2-1; 16 bases line up with TRBD2. V dropped 3 bases and J dropped 1; count of bases not matched to a gene: 9. The CDR3 consists of 19 residues. Germline assignment: CDR1 DFQATT and CDR2 SNEGSKA (reference sequence).

This chain uses TRBV19 with TRBJ2-1; 8 bases fit TRBD2. The germline gives CDR1 LNHDA, CDR2 SQIVND (reference sequence). This CDR3 region has 15 residues. The junction had 8 bases not matched to a gene; V was cut back by 0 bases and J by 10 bases. CDR3 residues: CASSIDGRETAEQFF. The DNA of the CDR3 is TGTGCCAGTAGTATAGACGGGAGGGAGACGGCGGAGCAGTTCTTC.

This clone was seen only once. The chain links TRBV4-2 to TRBJ2-5, with D unresolved. With 1 base removed from V and 1 base from J, the gap between germline ends came to 7 bases. The length of the CDR3 is 14 residues. Germline-derived CDR1 and CDR2 are LGHNA and YNFKEQ. The CDR3 protein is CASSQVEVQETQYF. CDR3 DNA: TGTGCCAGCAGCCAAGTTGAAGTCCAAGAGACCCAGTACTTC.

V usage is TRBV28 and J usage is TRBJ2-7, with 9 bases matching TRBD1. There are 15 residues in the CDR3. Germline values: CDR1 MDHEN, CDR2 SYDVKM. J lost 3 bases, V lost 7 bases, and 10 bases had no gene match. The CDR3 loop reads CASTQGGTGHYEQYF. Written as DNA, the CDR3 is TGTGCCAGCACCCAGGGGGGGACAGGGCACTACGAGCAGTACTTC.

The V call is TRBV25-1, the J call TRBJ1-5, with D uncertain. Germline loops: CDR1 MGHDK, CDR2 SYGVNS. V was trimmed by 5 bases and J by 13 bases, leaving 15 bases between them. The CDR3 is made up of 12 amino acids. In DNA form, the CDR3 reads TGTGCCAGCAGTTCGGGAACAGCCGGACAGCATTTT. Amino acids: CASSSGTAGQHF.

The genes are TRBV10-3 and TRBJ1-1; 7 nucleotides align to TRBD1. V gave up 6 bases and J gave up 1 base; unmatched junction bases: 8. Germline values: CDR1 ENHRY, CDR2 SYGVKD. The length of the CDR3 is 15 residues. CDR3 DNA: TGTGCCATCAGGGACACTGACAGGGCGAACACTGAAGCTTTCTTT. It encodes CAIRDTDRANTEAFF.